Sequencing of this TCR beta chain was carried out in a study of PD-L1 blockade in urothelial cancer (dated by TCRdb to the late 2010s). For the wider study: Therapy was started around 2014 for all patients, and atezolizumab 1,200 mg was administered intravenously every 3 weeks. An ECOG performance status of 0 or 1 was recorded for the patients, and 0 to 3 prior chemotherapy regimens had been received by the patients. TCR sequencing covered pretreatment tumor samples and matched, serially collected peripheral blood taken before and after atezolizumab treatment. The study, an exploratory multi-omic analysis, examined somatic, immune and clinical correlates of response to PD-L1 blockade with atezolizumab in urothelial cancer. Some 30 patients had pretreatment blood TCR-seq, roughly 24 had at least one posttreatment blood collection, and roughly 24 had tumor TCR-seq. Durable clinical benefit was defined as a progression-free survival longer than 6 months, and TCR features were additionally tested against progression-free survival and overall survival. Whole exome sequencing and RNA sequencing of pretreatment tumors were performed alongside TCR sequencing in the same patients. Blood samples were analyzed at two time points: 3 weeks after treatment start (second dose) and 6 weeks after treatment start. Blood samples gave a median of about 150,000 T cells and 88,000 or so unique TCRs, with a median clonality of approximately 0.08. Fewer than ten patients achieved durable clinical benefit and approximately 20 did not. About 85% of the 29 patients were males with bladder-origin urothelial cancer, and about 65% of the roughly 30 reported a prior smoking history. What the work shows at the level of the full study, not this receptor alone: Patients with durable benefit showed greater expansion of tumor-associated TCR clones in peripheral blood 3 weeks after starting treatment (n ≈ 20, p = 0.022). Improved progression-free and overall survival was associated with having pretreatment peripheral blood TCR clonality below the median. Because the sample size was small (n of about 29) and many of the analyses were exploratory, the results are meant to be hypothesis-generating.

Synthetic TCR analog templates were spiked into each PCR to estimate absolute template abundance from read counts. Using the immunoSEQ assay, TCRbeta CDR3 regions were amplified from genomic DNA with bias-controlled V and J gene primers. Sequencing of rearranged TCRbeta segments was performed at approximately 20X coverage. The published analysis was carried out like this. Sequencing errors were corrected by clustering and CDR3s were annotated against IMGT to assign V, D and J genes. Out-of-frame and stop-codon sequences were excluded, and only productive TCRbeta rearrangements were used in downstream analyses. Clonality was calculated as one minus the Shannon entropy normalized by the log of the number of unique productive sequences. Fisher's exact test with Benjamini-Hochberg correction, using a cutoff of adjusted p below 0.01, was how clones that differed between time points or between blood and tumor were identified. The table was pulled from immuneACCESS by TCRdb, which kept in-frame rearrangements only. Such tables lose some clones; where checked, under half of the loss comes from unresolved V genes, and the rest has no known cause. The V and J calls and clone size come from that table; D and trimming were worked out from the DNA. The sample profile shows around 19,000 clones; about 86% of them were found once. The ten largest clones add up to roughly 3.7% of the sample.

The cohort comprised nearly 30 patients with locally advanced or metastatic urothelial carcinoma treated at Memorial Sloan Kettering on a trial protocol. Peripheral blood mononuclear cells were collected pretreatment and during treatment, with between 1 and 8 total time points per patient. The Qiagen DNeasy Blood extraction kit was used to purify genomic DNA from total PBMCs and from tumor samples. PBMCs were collected pretreatment and during treatment, and were isolated and stored as previously described. This clone is a singleton in its sample. What antigen it recognizes has not been identified. No quality values exist for individual bases; no much larger clone is one base distant. The specimen comprised PBMCs, sampled around atezolizumab (anti-PD-L1) treatment. The TCR originated in a man in his fifties or sixties with urothelial cancer.

CDR3 region: CASSLGFTGANTEAFF. The DNA reads as follows: TGTGCCAGCAGCTTGGGATTTACAGGGGCCAACACTGAAGCTTTCTTT. Recombination joined TRBV5-6 with TRBJ1-1; TRBD1 agrees with 7 junctional bases. Via the germline V gene, CDR1 is SGHDT and CDR2 YYEEEE. From its cysteine to its phenylalanine, the CDR3 spans 16 amino acids. Only CDR3 DNA is held: 48 bases, read in frame from base 1. Relative to germline, V is missing 0 bases and J is missing 2 bases, with 7 bases of the junction outside any gene match.